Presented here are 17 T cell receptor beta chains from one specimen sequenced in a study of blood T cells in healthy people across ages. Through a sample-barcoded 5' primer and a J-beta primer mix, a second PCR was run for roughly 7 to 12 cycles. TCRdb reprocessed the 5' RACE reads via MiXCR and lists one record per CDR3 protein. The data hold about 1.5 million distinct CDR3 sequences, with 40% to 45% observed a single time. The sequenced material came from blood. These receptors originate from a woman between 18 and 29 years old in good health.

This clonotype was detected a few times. The CDR3 DNA follows: TGTGCCAGCAGCCGCCCCTCTCAATACGAGCAGTACTTC. Amino acid sequence: CASSRPSQYEQYF. The chain has TRBV6-6 and TRBJ2-7, with D hard to call. The germline V gene encodes CDR1 MNHNY and CDR2 SVGAGI (reference sequence). This CDR3 is 13 amino acids long. Trimming removed 6 bases at V and 4 bases at J, with 13 bases between.

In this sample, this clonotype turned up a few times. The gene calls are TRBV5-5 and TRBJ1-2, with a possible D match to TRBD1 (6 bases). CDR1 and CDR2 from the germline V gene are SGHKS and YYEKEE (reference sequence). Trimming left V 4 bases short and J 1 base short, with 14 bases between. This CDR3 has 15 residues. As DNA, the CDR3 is TGTGCCAGCAGCGCGGACAGATTAATTAACTATGGCTACACCTTC. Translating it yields CASSADRLINYGYTF. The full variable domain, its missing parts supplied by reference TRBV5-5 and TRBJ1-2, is DAGVTQSPTHLIKTRGQQVTLRCSPISGHKSVSWYQQVLGQGPQFIFQYYEKEERGRGNFPDRFSARQFPNYSSELNVNALLLGDSALYLCASSADRLINYGYTFGSGTRLTVV.

Here the CDR3 DNA reads TGTGCCAGCACCTTGTCGGGGGTTGAGACTAATGAAAAACTGTTTTTT. Translated, it gives CASTLSGVETNEKLFF. The gene calls are TRBV7-9 and TRBJ1-4, with D possibly matching TRBD1 (5 bases). CDR3 length equals 16 residues. V lost 7 bases to trimming and J lost 2 bases, with 17 bases between them. Looked up from germline, CDR1 is SEHNR and CDR2 is FQNEAQ (reference sequence).

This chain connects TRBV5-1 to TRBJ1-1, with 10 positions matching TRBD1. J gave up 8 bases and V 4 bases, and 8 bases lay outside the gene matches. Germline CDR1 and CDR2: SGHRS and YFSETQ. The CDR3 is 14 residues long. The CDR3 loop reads CASSPGTGAVEAFF. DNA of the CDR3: TGCGCCAGCAGCCCTGGGACAGGGGCCGTGGAAGCTTTCTTT.

The CDR3 sequence is CSVETPQNPYEQYF. CDR3 in DNA: TGCAGCGTTGAAACTCCCCAGAACCCCTACGAGCAGTACTTC. V is TRBV29-1 and J is TRBJ2-7; D not resolved. This CDR3 is built from 14 residues. CDR1 and CDR2 from the germline V gene are SQVTM and ANQGSEA. The germline V and J ends were trimmed by 2 bases and 2 bases, with 13 bases remaining between them.

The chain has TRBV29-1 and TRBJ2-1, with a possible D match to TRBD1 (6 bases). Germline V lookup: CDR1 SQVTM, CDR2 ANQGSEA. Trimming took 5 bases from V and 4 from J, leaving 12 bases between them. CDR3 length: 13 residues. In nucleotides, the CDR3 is TGCAGCGTTTACAGGGACCTTTACAATGAGCAGTTCTTC. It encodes CSVYRDLYNEQFF.

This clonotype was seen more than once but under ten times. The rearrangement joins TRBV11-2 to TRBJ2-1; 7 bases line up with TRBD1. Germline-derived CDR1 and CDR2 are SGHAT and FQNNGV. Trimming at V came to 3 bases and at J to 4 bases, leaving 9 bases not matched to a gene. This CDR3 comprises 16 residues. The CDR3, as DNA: TGTGCCAGCAGCTTCTCCATTAGGACAGGATACAATGAGCAGTTCTTC. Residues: CASSFSIRTGYNEQFF.

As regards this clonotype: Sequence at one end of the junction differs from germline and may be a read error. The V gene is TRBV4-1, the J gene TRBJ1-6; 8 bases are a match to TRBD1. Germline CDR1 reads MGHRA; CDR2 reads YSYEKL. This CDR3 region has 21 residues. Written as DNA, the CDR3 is TGCGCCAGCAGCTCTGGACAGGGTAAGGACACCAACTGCTCCTATAATTCACCCCCCCACTTT. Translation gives CASSSGQGKDTNCSYNSPPHF.

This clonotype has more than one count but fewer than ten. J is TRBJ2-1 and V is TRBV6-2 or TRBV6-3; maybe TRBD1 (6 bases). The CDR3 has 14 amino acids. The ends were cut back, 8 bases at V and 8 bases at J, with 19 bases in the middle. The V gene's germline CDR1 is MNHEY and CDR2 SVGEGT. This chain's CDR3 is CASFRLQGSDEQFF. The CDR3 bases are TGTGCCAGCTTTCGTTTACAGGGTAGCGATGAGCAGTTCTTC.

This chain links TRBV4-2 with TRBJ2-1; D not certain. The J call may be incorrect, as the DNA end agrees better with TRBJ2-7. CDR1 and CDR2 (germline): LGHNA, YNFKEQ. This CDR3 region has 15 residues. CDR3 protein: CASSPVSMGYNEQYF. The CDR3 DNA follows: TGTGCCAGCAGTCCGGTCTCAATGGGATACAATGAGCAGTACTTC.

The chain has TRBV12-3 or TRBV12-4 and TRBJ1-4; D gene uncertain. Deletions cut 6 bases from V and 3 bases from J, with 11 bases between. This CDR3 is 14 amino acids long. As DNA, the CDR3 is TGTGCCAGCAGGAGGTCAAGTTCTAATGAAAAACTGTTTTTT. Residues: CASRRSSSNEKLFF.

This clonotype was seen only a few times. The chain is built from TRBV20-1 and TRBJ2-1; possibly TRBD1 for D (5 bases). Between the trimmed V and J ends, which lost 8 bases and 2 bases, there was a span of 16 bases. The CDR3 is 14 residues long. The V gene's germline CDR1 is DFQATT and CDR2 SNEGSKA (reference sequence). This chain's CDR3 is CSTRVARAYNEQFF. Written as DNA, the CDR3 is TGCAGTACCAGGGTGGCCAGGGCCTACAATGAGCAGTTCTTC.

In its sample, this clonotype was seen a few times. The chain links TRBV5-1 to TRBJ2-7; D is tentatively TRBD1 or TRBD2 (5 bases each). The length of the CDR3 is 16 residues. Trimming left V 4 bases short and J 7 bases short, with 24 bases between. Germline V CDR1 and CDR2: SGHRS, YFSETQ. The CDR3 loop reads CASSTELGGGHNEQYF. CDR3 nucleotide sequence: TGCGCCAGCAGCACCGAACTGGGCGGAGGACACAATGAGCAGTACTTC.

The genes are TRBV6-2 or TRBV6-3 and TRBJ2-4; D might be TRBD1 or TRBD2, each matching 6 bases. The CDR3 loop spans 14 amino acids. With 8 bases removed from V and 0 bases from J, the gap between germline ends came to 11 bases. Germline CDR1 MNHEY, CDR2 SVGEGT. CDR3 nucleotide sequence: TGTGCCAGCGCCAGGGGACTAGCCAAAAACATTCAGTACTTC. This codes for CASARGLAKNIQYF.

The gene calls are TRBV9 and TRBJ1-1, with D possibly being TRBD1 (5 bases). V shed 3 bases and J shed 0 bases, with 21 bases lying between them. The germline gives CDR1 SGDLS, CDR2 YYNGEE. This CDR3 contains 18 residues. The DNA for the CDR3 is TGTGCCAGCAGCGAGGGACTGGCCCAAAACTTTATGAACACTGAAGCTTTCTTT. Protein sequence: CASSEGLAQNFMNTEAFF. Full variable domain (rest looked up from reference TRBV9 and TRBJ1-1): DSGVTQTPKHLITATGQRVTLRCSPRSGDLSVYWYQQSLDQGLQFLIQYYNGEERAKGNILERFSAQQFPDLHSELNLSSLELGDSALYFCASSEGLAQNFMNTEAFFGQGTRLTVV.

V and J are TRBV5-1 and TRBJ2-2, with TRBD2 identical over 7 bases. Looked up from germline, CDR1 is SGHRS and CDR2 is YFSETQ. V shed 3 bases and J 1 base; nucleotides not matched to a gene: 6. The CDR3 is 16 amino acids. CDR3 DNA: TGCGCCAGCAGCTACATTAGCGGGTTGAACACCGGGGAGCTGTTTTTT. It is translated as CASSYISGLNTGELFF.

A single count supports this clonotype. The DNA for the CDR3 is TGTGCCACCTTACAGGGGCCCTCCTACGAGCAGTACTTC. As protein: CATLQGPSYEQYF. The V call is TRBV28, the J call TRBJ2-5, with 7 bases matching TRBD1. Near its end, the DNA agrees better with TRBJ2-7, so the J call may be wrong. Germline CDR1 reads MDHEN; CDR2 reads SYDVKM. The length of the CDR3 is 13 residues.